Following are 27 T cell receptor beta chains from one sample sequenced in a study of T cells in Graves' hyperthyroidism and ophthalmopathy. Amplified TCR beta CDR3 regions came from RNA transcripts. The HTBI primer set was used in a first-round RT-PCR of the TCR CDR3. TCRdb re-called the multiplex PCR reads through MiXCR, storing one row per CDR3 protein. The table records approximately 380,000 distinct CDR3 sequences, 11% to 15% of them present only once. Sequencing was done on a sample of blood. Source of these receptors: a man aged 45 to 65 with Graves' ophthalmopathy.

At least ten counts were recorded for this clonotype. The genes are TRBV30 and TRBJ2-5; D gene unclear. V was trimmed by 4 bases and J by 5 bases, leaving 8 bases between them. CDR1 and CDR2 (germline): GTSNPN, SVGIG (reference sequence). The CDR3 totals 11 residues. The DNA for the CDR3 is TGTGCCTGGATCAGGCTCGAGACCCAGTACTTC. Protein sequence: CAWIRLETQYF.

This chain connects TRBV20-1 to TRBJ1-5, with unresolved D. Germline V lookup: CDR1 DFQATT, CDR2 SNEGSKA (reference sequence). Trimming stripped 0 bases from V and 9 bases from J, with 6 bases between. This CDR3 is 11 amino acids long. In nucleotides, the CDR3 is TGCAGTGCTAGAGATATCGGGCCCCAGCATTTT. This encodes CSARDIGPQHF.

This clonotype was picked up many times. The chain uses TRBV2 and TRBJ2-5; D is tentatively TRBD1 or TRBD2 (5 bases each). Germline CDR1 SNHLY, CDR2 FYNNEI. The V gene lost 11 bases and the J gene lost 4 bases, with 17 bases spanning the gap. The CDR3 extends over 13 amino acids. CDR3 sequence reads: CAGGRAPSETQYF. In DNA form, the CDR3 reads TGTGCCGGGGGACGGGCCCCGTCAGAGACCCAGTACTTC. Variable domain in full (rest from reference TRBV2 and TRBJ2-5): EPEVTQTPSHQVTQMGQEVILRCVPISNHLYFYWYRQILGQKVEFLVSFYNNEISEKSEIFDDQFSVERPDGSNFTLKIRSTKLEDSAMYFCAGGRAPSETQYFGPGTRLLVL.

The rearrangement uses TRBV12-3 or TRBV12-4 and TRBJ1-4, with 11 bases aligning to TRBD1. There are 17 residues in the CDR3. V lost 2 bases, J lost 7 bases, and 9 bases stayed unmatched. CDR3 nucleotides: TGTGCCAGCAGTTTACCGGGACAGGGGGTTTTAATTGAAAAACTGTTTTTT. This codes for CASSLPGQGVLIEKLFF.

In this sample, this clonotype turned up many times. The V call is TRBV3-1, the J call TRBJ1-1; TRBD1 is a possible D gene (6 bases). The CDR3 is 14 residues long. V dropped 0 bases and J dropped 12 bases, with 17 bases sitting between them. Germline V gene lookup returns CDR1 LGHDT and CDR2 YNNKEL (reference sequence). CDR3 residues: CASSQDLREGGTFF. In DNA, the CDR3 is TGTGCCAGCAGCCAAGATCTGAGGGAGGGGGGAACTTTCTTT.

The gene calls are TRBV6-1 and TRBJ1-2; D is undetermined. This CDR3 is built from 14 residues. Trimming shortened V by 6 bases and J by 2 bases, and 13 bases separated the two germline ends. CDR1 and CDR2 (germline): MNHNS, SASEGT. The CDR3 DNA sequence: TGTGCCAGCAGACCCGAAAGAAACAACTATGGCTACACCTTC. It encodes CASRPERNNYGYTF.

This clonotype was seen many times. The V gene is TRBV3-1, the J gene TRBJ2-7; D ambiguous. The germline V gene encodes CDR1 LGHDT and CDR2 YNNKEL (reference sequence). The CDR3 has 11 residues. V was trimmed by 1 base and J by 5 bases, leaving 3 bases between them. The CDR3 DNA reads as TGTGCCAGCAGCCAAGTTCACGAGCAGTACTTC. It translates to CASSQVHEQYF.

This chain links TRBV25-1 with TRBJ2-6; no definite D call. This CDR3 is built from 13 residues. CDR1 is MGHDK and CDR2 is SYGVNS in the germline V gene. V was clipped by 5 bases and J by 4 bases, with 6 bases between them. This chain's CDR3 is CASSRMGANVLTF. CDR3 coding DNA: TGTGCCAGCAGTCGCATGGGGGCCAACGTCCTGACTTTC.

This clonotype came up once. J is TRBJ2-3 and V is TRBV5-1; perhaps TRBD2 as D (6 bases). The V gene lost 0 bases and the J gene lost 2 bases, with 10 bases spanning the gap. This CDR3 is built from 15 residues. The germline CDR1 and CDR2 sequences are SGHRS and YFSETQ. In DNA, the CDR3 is TGCGCCAGCAGCTTGGCGGGAGACACCACAGATACGCAGTATTTT. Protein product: CASSLAGDTTDTQYF.

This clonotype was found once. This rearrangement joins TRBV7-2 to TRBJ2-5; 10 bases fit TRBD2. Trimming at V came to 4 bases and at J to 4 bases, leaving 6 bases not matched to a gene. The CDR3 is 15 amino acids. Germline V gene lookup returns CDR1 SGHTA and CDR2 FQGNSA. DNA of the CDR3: TGTGCCAGCAGCTACACTAGCGGGATTTCAGAGACCCAGTACTTC. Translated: CASSYTSGISETQYF.

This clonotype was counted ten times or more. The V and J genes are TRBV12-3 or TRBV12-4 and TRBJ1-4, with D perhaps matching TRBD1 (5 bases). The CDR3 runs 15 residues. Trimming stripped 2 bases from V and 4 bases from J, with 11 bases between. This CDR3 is CASSLTGRINEKLFF. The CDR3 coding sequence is TGTGCCAGCAGTTTAACGGGACGGATTAATGAAAAACTGTTTTTT.

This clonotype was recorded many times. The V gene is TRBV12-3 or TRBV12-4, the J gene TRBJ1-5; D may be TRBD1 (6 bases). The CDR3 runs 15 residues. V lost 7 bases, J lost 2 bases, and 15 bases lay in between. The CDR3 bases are TGTGCCAGCACCTTCACAGGGTTGGGCAATCAGCCCCAGCATTTT. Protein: CASTFTGLGNQPQHF.

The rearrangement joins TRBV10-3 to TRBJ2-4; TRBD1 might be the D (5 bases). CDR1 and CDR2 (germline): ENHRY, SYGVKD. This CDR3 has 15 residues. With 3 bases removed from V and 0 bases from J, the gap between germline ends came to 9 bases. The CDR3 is CAISDSQGAKNIQYF. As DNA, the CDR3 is TGTGCCATCAGTGATTCCCAGGGAGCCAAAAACATTCAGTACTTC.

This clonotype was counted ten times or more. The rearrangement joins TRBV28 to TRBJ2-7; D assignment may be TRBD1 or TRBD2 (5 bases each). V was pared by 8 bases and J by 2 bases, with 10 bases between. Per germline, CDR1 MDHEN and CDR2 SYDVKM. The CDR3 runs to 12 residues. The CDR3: CASRDDTYEQYF. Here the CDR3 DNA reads TGTGCCAGCCGGGACGACACCTACGAGCAGTACTTC.

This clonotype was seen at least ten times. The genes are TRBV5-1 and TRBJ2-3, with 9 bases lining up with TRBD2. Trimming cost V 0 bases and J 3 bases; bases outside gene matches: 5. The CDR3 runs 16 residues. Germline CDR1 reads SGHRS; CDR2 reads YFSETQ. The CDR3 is CASSLGVAGDTDTQYF. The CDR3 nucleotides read TGCGCCAGCAGCTTGGGGGTAGCGGGAGATACAGATACGCAGTATTTT.

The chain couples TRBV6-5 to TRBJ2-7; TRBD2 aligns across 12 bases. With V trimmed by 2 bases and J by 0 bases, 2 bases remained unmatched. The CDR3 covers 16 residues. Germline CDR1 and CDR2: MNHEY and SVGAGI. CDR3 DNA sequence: TGTGCCAGCAGTTACCAACTAGCGGGAGGCTCCTACGAGCAGTACTTC. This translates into CASSYQLAGGSYEQYF.

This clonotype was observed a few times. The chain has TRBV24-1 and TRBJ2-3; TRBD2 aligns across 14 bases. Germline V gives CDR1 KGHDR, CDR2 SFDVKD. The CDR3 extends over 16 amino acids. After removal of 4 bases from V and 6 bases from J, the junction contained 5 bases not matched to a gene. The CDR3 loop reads CATSETGLAGVDTQYF. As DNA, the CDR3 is TGTGCCACCAGTGAGACGGGACTAGCGGGAGTGGATACGCAGTATTTT.

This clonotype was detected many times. Here the CDR3 DNA reads TGTGCCTGGAGTGCGGCAGGACTTAGCAATCAGCCCCAGCATTTT. Protein: CAWSAAGLSNQPQHF. The rearrangement links TRBV30 to TRBJ1-5; D is uncertain. V shed 1 base and J shed 0 bases, with 10 bases lying between them. The CDR3 totals 15 residues. Germline V lookup: CDR1 GTSNPN, CDR2 SVGIG (reference sequence).

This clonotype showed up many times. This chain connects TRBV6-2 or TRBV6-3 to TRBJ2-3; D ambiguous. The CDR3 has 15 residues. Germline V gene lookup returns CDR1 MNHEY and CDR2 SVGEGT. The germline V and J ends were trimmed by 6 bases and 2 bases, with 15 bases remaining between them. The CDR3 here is CASRSQTKPTDTQYF. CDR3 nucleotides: TGTGCCAGCAGATCGCAAACGAAGCCCACAGATACGCAGTATTTT.

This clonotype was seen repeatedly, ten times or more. Here the CDR3 DNA reads TGTGCCAGCAGCGGTTCGGGACTTCCCTCAGATACGCAGTATTTT. Translating it yields CASSGSGLPSDTQYF. The chain has TRBV7-9 and TRBJ2-3; D perhaps matches TRBD2 (6 bases). CDR3 length equals 15 residues. Per the germline V gene, CDR1 is SEHNR and CDR2 is FQNEAQ (reference sequence). V lost 5 bases to trimming and J lost 4 bases, with 16 bases between them. The variable domain in full, completed from reference TRBV7-9 and TRBJ2-3, reads DTGVSQNPRHKITKRGQNVTFRCDPISEHNRLYWYRQTLGQGPEFLTYFQNEAQLEKSRLLSDRFSAERPKGSFSTLEIQRTEQGDSAMYLCASSGSGLPSDTQYFGPGTRLTVL.

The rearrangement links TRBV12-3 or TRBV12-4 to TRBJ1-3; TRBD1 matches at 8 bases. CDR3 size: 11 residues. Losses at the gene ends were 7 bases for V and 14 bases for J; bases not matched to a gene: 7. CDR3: CASTLQGALYF. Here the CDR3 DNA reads TGTGCCAGCACTCTTCAGGGGGCATTATATTTT.

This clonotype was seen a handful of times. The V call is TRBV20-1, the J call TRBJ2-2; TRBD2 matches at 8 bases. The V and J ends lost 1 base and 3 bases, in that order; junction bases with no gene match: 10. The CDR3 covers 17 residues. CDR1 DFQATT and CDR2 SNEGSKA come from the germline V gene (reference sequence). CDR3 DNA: TGCAGTGCTAGAGGAATCGACGGGAGGGGGTACACCGGGGAGCTGTTTTTT. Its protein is CSARGIDGRGYTGELFF.

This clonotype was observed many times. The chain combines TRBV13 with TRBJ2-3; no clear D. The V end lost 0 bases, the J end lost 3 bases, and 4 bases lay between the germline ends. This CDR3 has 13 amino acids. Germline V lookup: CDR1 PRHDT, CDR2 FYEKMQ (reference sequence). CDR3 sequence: CASSLGRTDTQYF. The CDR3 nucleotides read TGTGCCAGCAGCTTAGGCCGAACAGATACGCAGTATTTT.

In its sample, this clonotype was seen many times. The CDR3 region has the DNA TGTGCCAGCAGAGAACAGGAAAGCAATCAGCCCCAGCATTTT. Translating it yields CASREQESNQPQHF. This chain links TRBV2 with TRBJ1-5, with a possible D match to TRBD1 (5 bases). This CDR3 comprises 14 residues. V was shortened by 6 bases and J by 1 base, with 10 bases between the two germline ends. CDR1 and CDR2 from the germline V gene are SNHLY and FYNNEI.

The CDR3 loop is CASSLEGANGYTF. The CDR3, as DNA: TGTGCCAGCAGTTTGGAGGGTGCTAATGGCTACACCTTC. The J gene is TRBJ1-2, the V gene TRBV28; D not certain. The CDR3 extends over 13 amino acids. V was pared by 3 bases and J by 6 bases, with 11 bases between. Germline CDR1 reads MDHEN; CDR2 reads SYDVKM.

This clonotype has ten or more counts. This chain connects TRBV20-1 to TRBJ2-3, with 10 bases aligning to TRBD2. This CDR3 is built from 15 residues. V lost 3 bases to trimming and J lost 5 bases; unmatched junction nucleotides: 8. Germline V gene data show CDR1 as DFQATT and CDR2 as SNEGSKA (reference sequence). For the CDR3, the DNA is TGCAGTGCTAGTCTTTCTAGCGGGAGAGAAGATACGCAGTATTTT. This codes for CSASLSSGREDTQYF.

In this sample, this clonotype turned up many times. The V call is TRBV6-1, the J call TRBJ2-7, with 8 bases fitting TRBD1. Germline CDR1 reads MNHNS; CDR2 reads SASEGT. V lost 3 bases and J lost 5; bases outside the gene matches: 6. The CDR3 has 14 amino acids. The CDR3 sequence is CASSDAGGEDEQYF. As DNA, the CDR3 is TGTGCCAGCAGTGATGCAGGGGGCGAGGACGAGCAGTACTTC.